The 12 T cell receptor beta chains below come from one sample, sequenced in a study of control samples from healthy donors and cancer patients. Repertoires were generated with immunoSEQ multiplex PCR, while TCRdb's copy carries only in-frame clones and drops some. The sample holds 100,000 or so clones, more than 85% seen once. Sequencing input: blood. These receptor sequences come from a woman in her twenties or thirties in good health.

The CDR3 nucleotides read TGCGCCAGCAGCCGACGCTCGCGGACTAGCTCGGCAGATGAGCAGTTCTTC. Translation: CASSRRSRTSSADEQFF. This sequence joins TRBV5-1 and TRBJ2-1; TRBD2 matches 8 bases. The CDR3 totals 17 residues. With V trimmed by 4 bases and J by 8 bases, 17 bases remained unmatched. CDR1 and CDR2 (germline): SGHRS, YFSETQ.

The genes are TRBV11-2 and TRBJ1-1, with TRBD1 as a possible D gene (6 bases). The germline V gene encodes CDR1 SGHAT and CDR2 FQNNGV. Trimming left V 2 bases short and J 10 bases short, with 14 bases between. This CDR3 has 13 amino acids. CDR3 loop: CASSLPGAVGAFF. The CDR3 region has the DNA TGTGCCAGCAGCTTACCAGGGGCTGTAGGAGCTTTCTTT.

The CDR3 sequence is CASAYINTGELFF. The CDR3 nucleotides read TGTGCCAGCGCCTACATAAACACCGGGGAGCTGTTTTTT. This rearrangement joins TRBV18 to TRBJ2-2; no clear D gene. Germline CDR1 is KGHSH and CDR2 is LQKENI. The CDR3 runs 13 residues. Trimming removed 8 bases from V and 2 bases from J, with 9 bases in between.

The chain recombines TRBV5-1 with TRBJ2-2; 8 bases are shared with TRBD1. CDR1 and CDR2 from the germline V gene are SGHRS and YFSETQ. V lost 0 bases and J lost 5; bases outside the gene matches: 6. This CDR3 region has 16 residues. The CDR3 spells CASSLEDRDPTGELFF. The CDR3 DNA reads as TGCGCCAGCAGCTTGGAGGACAGGGATCCGACCGGGGAGCTGTTTTTT.

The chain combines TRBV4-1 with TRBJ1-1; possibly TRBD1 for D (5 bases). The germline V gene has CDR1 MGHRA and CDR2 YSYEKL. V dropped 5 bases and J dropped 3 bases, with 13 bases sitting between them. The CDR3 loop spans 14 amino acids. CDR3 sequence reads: CASSAGGADTEAFF. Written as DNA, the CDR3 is TGCGCCAGCAGCGCCGGCGGGGCGGACACTGAAGCTTTCTTT.

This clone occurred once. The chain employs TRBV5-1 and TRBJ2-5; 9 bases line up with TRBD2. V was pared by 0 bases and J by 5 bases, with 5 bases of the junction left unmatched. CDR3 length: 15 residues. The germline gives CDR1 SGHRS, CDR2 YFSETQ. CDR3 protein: CASSLVVAGDETQYF. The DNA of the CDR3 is TGCGCCAGCAGCTTGGTAGTAGCGGGAGATGAGACCCAGTACTTC.

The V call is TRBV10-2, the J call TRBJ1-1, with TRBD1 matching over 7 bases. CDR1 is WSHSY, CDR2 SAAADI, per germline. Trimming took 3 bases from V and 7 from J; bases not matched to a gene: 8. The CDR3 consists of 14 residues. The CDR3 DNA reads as TGCGCCAGCAGTGAAATGGGCAGGGGGTTTGAAGCTTTCTTT. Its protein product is CASSEMGRGFEAFF.

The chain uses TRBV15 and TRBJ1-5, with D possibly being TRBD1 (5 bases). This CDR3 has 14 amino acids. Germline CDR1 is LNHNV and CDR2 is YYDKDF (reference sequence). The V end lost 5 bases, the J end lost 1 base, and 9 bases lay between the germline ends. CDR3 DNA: TGTGCCACCAGCGGCAGGGAAAGCAATCAGCCCCAGCATTTT. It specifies CATSGRESNQPQHF.

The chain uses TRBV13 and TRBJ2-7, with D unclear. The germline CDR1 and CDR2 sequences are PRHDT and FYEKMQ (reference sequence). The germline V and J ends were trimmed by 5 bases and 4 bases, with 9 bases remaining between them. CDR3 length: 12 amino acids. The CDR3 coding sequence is TGTGCCAGCAGCCATTCGAGTTACGAGCAGTACTTC. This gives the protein CASSHSSYEQYF.

The CDR3 DNA is TGTGCCAGCAGCCAAGTTTGGACCACCGGGGAGCTGTTTTTT. Its translation: CASSQVWTTGELFF. The chain employs TRBV3-1 (or the pseudogene TRBV3-2) and TRBJ2-2, with unresolved D. V lost 1 base and J lost 4, with 7 bases in between. The CDR3 runs to 14 residues. Germline lookup yields CDR1 LGHDT and CDR2 YNNKEL (reference sequence).

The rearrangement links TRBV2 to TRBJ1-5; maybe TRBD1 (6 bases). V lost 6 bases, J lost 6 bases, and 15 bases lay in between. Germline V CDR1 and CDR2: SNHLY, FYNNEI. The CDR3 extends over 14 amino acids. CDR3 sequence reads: CASRASGVFQPQHF. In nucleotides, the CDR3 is TGTGCCAGCAGGGCCTCAGGGGTTTTTCAGCCCCAGCATTTT.

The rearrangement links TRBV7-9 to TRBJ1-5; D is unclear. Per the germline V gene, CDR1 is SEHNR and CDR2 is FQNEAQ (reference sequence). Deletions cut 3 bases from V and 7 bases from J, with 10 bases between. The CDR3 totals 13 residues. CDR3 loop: CASSFGFGQPQHF. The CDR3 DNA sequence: TGTGCCAGCAGCTTCGGGTTCGGGCAGCCCCAGCATTTT.